Listed below are T cell receptor beta chains from one sample, sequenced in a study of blood T cell repertoires in COVID-19. Some clones are missing from TCRdb's copy, which holds only in-frame ones; the method was immunoSEQ multiplex PCR. The top ten hold less than 4% of the sample, which has 70,000 or so clones, roughly nine tenths seen once. The sequenced sample consisted of peripheral blood. The receptors derive from a man between 65 and 85 years old with active COVID-19. Each CDR3 is given with its conserved first and last residue. D genes are given only for firm matches. Not every row has a clone size; where given, it reads once, few, many or a size class.

V gene: TRBV4-3
D gene: TRBD1
J gene: TRBJ2-2
clone size: once
CDR3 protein: CASSQDPRGWTGELFF
CDR3 DNA: TGCGCCAGCAGCCAAGATCCCAGGGGGTGGACCGGGGAGCTGTTTTTT

V gene: TRBV27
D gene: TRBD1
J gene: TRBJ2-1
clone size: .
CDR3 protein: CASSGQGTYNEQFF
CDR3 DNA: TGTGCCAGCAGCGGACAGGGAACCTACAATGAGCAGTTCTTC

V gene: TRBV2
D gene: TRBD2
J gene: TRBJ2-1
clone size: .
CDR3 protein: CASSDRGLAGGIFEFF
CDR3 DNA: TGTGCCAGCAGTGACCGGGGACTAGCGGGAGGCATTTTTGAGTTCTTC

V gene: TRBV15
D gene: TRBD2
J gene: TRBJ2-7
clone size: .
CDR3 protein: CATSREGQGRTSGYEQYF
CDR3 DNA: TGTGCCACCAGCCGAGAGGGGCAGGGACGGACTAGCGGCTACGAGCAGTACTTC

V gene: TRBV5-6
D gene: TRBD2
J gene: TRBJ2-5
clone size: .
CDR3 protein: CAGGRGLAGETQYF
CDR3 DNA: TGTGCCGGGGGGAGAGGACTAGCGGGAGAGACCCAGTACTTC

V gene: TRBV5-1
D gene: .
J gene: TRBJ2-1
clone size: once
CDR3 protein: CASSTDSGDYNEQFF
CDR3 DNA: TGCGCCAGCAGCACCGATAGCGGCGATTACAATGAGCAGTTCTTC

V gene: TRBV11-3
D gene: .
J gene: TRBJ2-7
clone size: .
CDR3 protein: CASSAPGLGRRQYF
CDR3 DNA: TGTGCCAGCAGCGCCCCGGGACTGGGGCGCCGGCAGTACTTC

V gene: TRBV20-1
D gene: .
J gene: TRBJ2-4
clone size: .
CDR3 protein: CSASENIQYF
CDR3 DNA: TGCAGTGCTAGCGAAAACATTCAGTACTTC

V gene: TRBV6-2/TRBV6-3
D gene: .
J gene: TRBJ1-1
clone size: .
CDR3 protein: CASSYSGEGTTEAFF
CDR3 DNA: TGTGCCAGCAGTTACTCGGGGGAGGGGACCACTGAAGCTTTCTTT

V gene: TRBV5-1
D gene: .
J gene: TRBJ2-3
clone size: .
CDR3 protein: CASSLAGDRTDTQYF
CDR3 DNA: TGCGCCAGCAGCTTGGCAGGGGACCGCACAGATACGCAGTATTTT

V gene: TRBV27
D gene: .
J gene: TRBJ2-2
clone size: .
CDR3 protein: CASSLAGTPNTGELFF
CDR3 DNA: TGTGCCAGCAGTTTGGCCGGGACACCGAACACCGGGGAGCTGTTTTTT

V gene: TRBV11-2
D gene: .
J gene: TRBJ1-3
clone size: few
CDR3 protein: CASSPMAGSGTIYF
CDR3 DNA: TGTGCCAGCAGCCCCATGGCTGGGAGCGGCACCATATATTTT

V gene: TRBV30
D gene: .
J gene: TRBJ1-1
clone size: .
CDR3 protein: CAYATARAEAFF
CDR3 DNA: TGTGCCTACGCAACAGCGCGGGCTGAAGCTTTCTTT

V gene: TRBV7-8
D gene: .
J gene: TRBJ1-1
clone size: .
CDR3 protein: CASNKYTNTEAFF
CDR3 DNA: TGTGCCAGCAACAAGTACACGAACACTGAAGCTTTCTTT

V gene: TRBV21-1
D gene: .
J gene: TRBJ1-3
clone size: .
CDR3 protein: CASSKPRTADSGNTIYF
CDR3 DNA: TGTGCCAGCAGCAAGCCCCGGACAGCCGACTCTGGAAACACCATATATTTT

V gene: TRBV7-9
D gene: TRBD1
J gene: TRBJ2-5
clone size: .
CDR3 protein: CASSPRQGETQYF
CDR3 DNA: TGTGCCAGCAGCCCGAGACAGGGGGAGACCCAGTACTTC

V gene: TRBV7-2
D gene: TRBD1
J gene: TRBJ2-5
clone size: .
CDR3 protein: CASSLGGQGDGGTQYF
CDR3 DNA: TGTGCCAGCAGCTTAGGGGGACAGGGGGACGGCGGGACCCAGTACTTC

V gene: TRBV6-2/TRBV6-3
D gene: .
J gene: TRBJ2-7
clone size: .
CDR3 protein: CASSPWGSASSYEQYF
CDR3 DNA: TGTGCCAGCAGCCCCTGGGGTAGCGCAAGCTCCTACGAGCAGTACTTC

V gene: TRBV19
D gene: .
J gene: TRBJ1-1
clone size: .
CDR3 protein: CASSRGPSTEAFF
CDR3 DNA: TGTGCCAGTAGTAGGGGCCCGAGTACTGAAGCTTTCTTT

V gene: TRBV5-4
D gene: .
J gene: TRBJ1-1
clone size: .
CDR3 protein: CASSSKGGAEAFF
CDR3 DNA: TGTGCCAGCAGCTCTAAGGGAGGGGCTGAAGCTTTCTTT

V gene: TRBV4-1
D gene: .
J gene: TRBJ1-2
clone size: .
CDR3 protein: CASSQTLARRHYGYTF
CDR3 DNA: TGCGCCAGCAGCCAGACCTTAGCCCGGCGGCACTATGGCTACACCTTC

V gene: TRBV15
D gene: TRBD2
J gene: TRBJ2-7
clone size: once
CDR3 protein: CATSRDPRRTSGSYEQYF
CDR3 DNA: TGTGCCACCAGCAGAGATCCCCGCCGGACTAGCGGTTCCTACGAGCAGTACTTC

V gene: TRBV4-2
D gene: .
J gene: TRBJ2-1
clone size: .
CDR3 protein: CASSQVGYSEQFF
CDR3 DNA: TGTGCCAGCAGCCAAGTGGGCTACAGCGAGCAGTTCTTC

V gene: TRBV7-2
D gene: .
J gene: TRBJ2-1
clone size: .
CDR3 protein: CASSSPLGRAYNEQFF
CDR3 DNA: TGTGCCAGCAGCTCCCCCCTGGGCAGGGCCTACAATGAGCAGTTCTTC

V gene: TRBV5-1
D gene: TRBD2
J gene: TRBJ2-5
clone size: few
CDR3 protein: CASSTGTSGSGETQYF
CDR3 DNA: TGCGCCAGCAGCACCGGGACTAGCGGGAGTGGGGAGACCCAGTACTTC

V gene: TRBV6-6
D gene: .
J gene: TRBJ1-2
clone size: few
CDR3 protein: CASSYSGGDVNYGYTF
CDR3 DNA: TGTGCCAGCAGTTACTCGGGGGGGGACGTTAACTATGGCTACACCTTC

V gene: TRBV12-5
D gene: TRBD2
J gene: TRBJ2-5
clone size: .
CDR3 protein: CASGLARLAGVGETQYF
CDR3 DNA: TGTGCTAGTGGTTTGGCCCGACTAGCGGGAGTTGGAGAGACCCAGTACTTC

V gene: TRBV9
D gene: .
J gene: TRBJ1-3
clone size: .
CDR3 protein: CASSVLPQQGITGNTIYF
CDR3 DNA: TGTGCCAGCAGCGTACTACCTCAACAGGGAATCACTGGAAACACCATATATTTT

V gene: TRBV6-5
D gene: TRBD1
J gene: TRBJ1-5
clone size: .
CDR3 protein: CASTRQGDQPQHF
CDR3 DNA: TGTGCCAGCACCCGACAGGGCGATCAGCCCCAGCATTTT